This T cell receptor (beta chain) is from a study of blood T cell repertoires in COVID-19. Looking at the study overall: The origin of the acute and convalescent COVID-19 samples was the United States, Italy and Spain. In each case, the material was cDNA or gDNA derived from T cells, B-cell-depleted T cells, or PBMCs.

This CDR3 contains 14 residues. Germline-derived CDR1 and CDR2 are LNHDA and SQIVND (reference sequence). V was clipped by 9 bases and J by 2 bases; unmatched bases: 4. This clone has a handful of counts. In the original workflow: Nucleated cell counts were estimated from reference gene primer amplification. Sequenced by immunoSEQ multiplex PCR; TCRdb stores in-frame clones only, minus some. That table supplies the V and J calls and clone size; D and trimming were determined from the DNA. The sample has tens of thousands of clones, roughly 74% seen once; the top ten hold 25% to 30%. Sequences were obtained from peripheral blood. This receptor was taken from a woman older than 75 with acute or convalescent COVID-19. This chain joins TRBV19 and TRBJ2-1, with TRBD2 identical over 10 bases. CDR3 residues: CASQSGRAYNEQFF. CDR3 nucleotides: TGTGCCAGCCAGAGCGGGAGGGCCTACAATGAGCAGTTCTTC.